This is a list of T cell receptor beta chains from one sample in a study of blood T cells in healthy people across ages. MiXCR, run by TCRdb on the 5' RACE reads, gives a single entry per CDR3 protein. Found here are some 1 million distinct CDR3 sequences, less than 50% of them singletons; the top ten hold approximately 17%. Sequencing was carried out using blood. The source of these receptors is an older woman in good health. The CDR3 runs from the conserved cysteine through the conserved F or W. The order of the fields is clone size, D gene, V gene, J gene, CDR3 DNA, CDR3 protein. The D gene is left open where the match is weak. Only some rows state a clone size, as once, few, many or a class for expanded clones.

clone size: NA; D gene: NA; V gene: TRBV6-2/TRBV6-3; J gene: TRBJ2-7; CDR3 DNA: TGTGCCAGCAGTTTGATCCCCCGGCTAGCCCGCGAGCAGTACTTC; CDR3 protein: CASSLIPRLAREQYF
clone size: NA; D gene: TRBD2; V gene: TRBV4-2; J gene: TRBJ2-5; CDR3 DNA: TGTGCCAGCAGCCAGGGGCCGGGGGGGACCCAGTACTTC; CDR3 protein: CASSQGPGGTQYF
clone size: few; D gene: TRBD1; V gene: TRBV6-2/TRBV6-3; J gene: TRBJ2-2; CDR3 DNA: TGTGCCAGCAGCCCGGACAGGGTGAACACCGGGGAGCTGTTTTTT; CDR3 protein: CASSPDRVNTGELFF
clone size: few; D gene: TRBD1; V gene: TRBV29-1; J gene: TRBJ1-2; CDR3 DNA: TGCAGCGTTGAGACCGGGACAGTAGATGGCTACACCTTC; CDR3 protein: CSVETGTVDGYTF
clone size: NA; D gene: NA; V gene: TRBV6-1; J gene: TRBJ2-7; CDR3 DNA: TGTGCCAGCAGTCAACGGGGGGCGCGCGAGCAGTACTTC; CDR3 protein: CASSQRGAREQYF
clone size: NA; D gene: TRBD2; V gene: TRBV3-1; J gene: TRBJ2-3; CDR3 DNA: TGTGCCAGCAGCCAGGGAGGGGCCTATACGCAGTATTTT; CDR3 protein: CASSQGGAYTQYF
clone size: few; D gene: TRBD2; V gene: TRBV13; J gene: TRBJ2-1; CDR3 DNA: TGTGCCAGCAGCTTCTGGACTAGCGGGACTGGGAATGAGCAGTTCTTC; CDR3 protein: CASSFWTSGTGNEQFF
clone size: few; D gene: TRBD2; V gene: TRBV9; J gene: TRBJ2-7; CDR3 DNA: TGTGCCAGCAGGGGACTAGGGGTCGAGCAGTACTTC; CDR3 protein: CASRGLGVEQYF
clone size: NA; D gene: NA; V gene: TRBV14; J gene: TRBJ2-1; CDR3 DNA: TGTGCCAGCAGCCAAGACAAGTACAATGAGCAGTTCTTC; CDR3 protein: CASSQDKYNEQFF
clone size: few; D gene: TRBD2; V gene: TRBV12-3/TRBV12-4; J gene: TRBJ2-3; CDR3 DNA: TGTGCCAGCAGTTTAGGACGCCCGGGACACCGACTAGCGGGAGGAACAGATACGCAGTATTTT; CDR3 protein: CASSLGRPGHRLAGGTDTQYF
clone size: NA; D gene: TRBD2; V gene: TRBV20-1; J gene: TRBJ2-1; CDR3 DNA: TGCAGTGCTAGAGGCCCGGGACTAGCGGGAGTGCGGAATGAGCAGTTCTTC; CDR3 protein: CSARGPGLAGVRNEQFF
clone size: NA; D gene: NA; V gene: TRBV12-3/TRBV12-4; J gene: TRBJ1-1; CDR3 DNA: TGTGCCAGCAGTTTAGCGCAGGAAAACACTGAAGCTTTCTTT; CDR3 protein: CASSLAQENTEAFF
clone size: once; D gene: NA; V gene: TRBV18; J gene: TRBJ2-7; CDR3 DNA: TGTGCCAGCTCAACCGAAGAAGAGCTAATCTACGAGCAGTACTTC; CDR3 protein: CASSTEEELIYEQYF
clone size: many; D gene: TRBD1; V gene: TRBV29-1; J gene: TRBJ2-7; CDR3 DNA: TGCAGCTATCGGACAGGGCCTGGGGAGCAGTACTTC; CDR3 protein: CSYRTGPGEQYF
clone size: NA; D gene: NA; V gene: TRBV15; J gene: TRBJ2-4; CDR3 DNA: TGTGCCACCAGCAGAGATCTTCAGGGGAGTGGGGCCAAAAACATTCAGTACTTC; CDR3 protein: CATSRDLQGSGAKNIQYF
clone size: NA; D gene: NA; V gene: TRBV30; J gene: TRBJ1-5; CDR3 DNA: TGTGCCTGGAGTCAACCGGGGATGGGGCAGCCCCAGCATTTT; CDR3 protein: CAWSQPGMGQPQHF
clone size: NA; D gene: TRBD2; V gene: TRBV27; J gene: TRBJ2-7; CDR3 DNA: TGTGCCAGCAGTACCCGACTAGCGGGAGGCTACGAGCAGTACTTC; CDR3 protein: CASSTRLAGGYEQYF
clone size: once; D gene: NA; V gene: TRBV7-9; J gene: TRBJ2-7; CDR3 DNA: TGTGCCAGCAGCGCCCCGGGAGAACCCCGCTACGAGCAGTACTTC; CDR3 protein: CASSAPGEPRYEQYF
clone size: few; D gene: NA; V gene: TRBV14; J gene: TRBJ2-1; CDR3 DNA: TGTGCCAGCAGCCCCCGGACCCGCACCAGTGAGCAGTTCTTC; CDR3 protein: CASSPRTRTSEQFF
clone size: NA; D gene: TRBD2; V gene: TRBV7-2; J gene: TRBJ2-3; CDR3 DNA: TGTGCCAGCAGCCAAATGCTTGCGGGAGGCTCCACAGATACGCAGTATTTT; CDR3 protein: CASSQMLAGGSTDTQYF
clone size: NA; D gene: NA; V gene: TRBV13; J gene: TRBJ1-1; CDR3 DNA: TGTGCCAGCAGCCCCCTTGAGACTGAAGCTTTCTTT; CDR3 protein: CASSPLETEAFF
clone size: NA; D gene: TRBD1; V gene: TRBV5-6; J gene: TRBJ2-5; CDR3 DNA: TGTGCCAGCAGCAACACCGGGACAGGGGTAGAGACCCAGTACTTC; CDR3 protein: CASSNTGTGVETQYF
clone size: NA; D gene: TRBD2; V gene: TRBV2; J gene: TRBJ2-3; CDR3 DNA: TGTGCCAGCAGTGAGGAAGCGGGAGGACCCCATACGCAGTATTTT; CDR3 protein: CASSEEAGGPHTQYF
clone size: NA; D gene: TRBD1; V gene: TRBV4-3; J gene: TRBJ2-7; CDR3 DNA: TGCGCCAGCAGCCATGTTGCAGGGGGCGCCTACAATGAGCAGTACTTC; CDR3 protein: CASSHVAGGAYNEQYF
clone size: few; D gene: NA; V gene: TRBV20-1; J gene: TRBJ1-2; CDR3 DNA: TGCGGGAGGGCAGAGCTCTATGGCTACACCTTC; CDR3 protein: CGRAELYGYTF
clone size: NA; D gene: NA; V gene: TRBV20-1; J gene: TRBJ2-1; CDR3 DNA: TGCAGTGCTAGAGATCCCTCCACGAGCCCCTACAATGAGCAGTTCTTC; CDR3 protein: CSARDPSTSPYNEQFF
clone size: NA; D gene: NA; V gene: TRBV20-1; J gene: TRBJ2-1; CDR3 DNA: TGCAGTGCTAGTATGGGACTGAGCTCCTACAATGAGCAGTTCTTC; CDR3 protein: CSASMGLSSYNEQFF
clone size: NA; D gene: TRBD1; V gene: TRBV20-1; J gene: TRBJ1-1; CDR3 DNA: TGCAGTGCTGGACAGGTCATGAACACTGAAGCTTTCTTT; CDR3 protein: CSAGQVMNTEAFF
clone size: NA; D gene: NA; V gene: TRBV7-2; J gene: TRBJ2-5; CDR3 DNA: TGTGCCAGCAGCTTCGGATATCAAGGGACCCAGTACTTC; CDR3 protein: CASSFGYQGTQYF
clone size: NA; D gene: NA; V gene: TRBV12-3/TRBV12-4; J gene: TRBJ1-5; CDR3 DNA: TGTGCCGGCAGTTTAGGACAGATTGGGCCCCAGCATTTT; CDR3 protein: CAGSLGQIGPQHF
clone size: few; D gene: TRBD2; V gene: TRBV2; J gene: TRBJ2-5; CDR3 DNA: TGTGCCAGCGGGCGGGAGAACCAAGAGACCCAGTACTTC; CDR3 protein: CASGRENQETQYF
clone size: few; D gene: TRBD1; V gene: TRBV27; J gene: TRBJ1-2; CDR3 DNA: TGTGCCAGCAGTTCCAGGGGGTATAACTATGGCTACACCTTC; CDR3 protein: CASSSRGYNYGYTF
clone size: NA; D gene: TRBD1; V gene: TRBV5-8; J gene: TRBJ1-4; CDR3 DNA: TGTGCCAGCAGCATAACCGGGACAGGGGATGAAAAACTGTTTTTT; CDR3 protein: CASSITGTGDEKLFF
clone size: NA; D gene: NA; V gene: TRBV7-2; J gene: TRBJ2-3; CDR3 DNA: TGTGCCAGCAGCCTAAGGCACAGCACAGATACGCAGTATTTT; CDR3 protein: CASSLRHSTDTQYF
clone size: once; D gene: NA; V gene: TRBV4-2; J gene: TRBJ1-4; CDR3 DNA: TGTGCCAGCAGCCCCATTGAGGACAGTCGTAATGAAAAACTGTTTTTT; CDR3 protein: CASSPIEDSRNEKLFF
clone size: few; D gene: NA; V gene: TRBV11-1; J gene: TRBJ2-1; CDR3 DNA: TGTGCCAGCAGCTCCGAACCTTGGGGGATCAATGAGCAGTTCTTC; CDR3 protein: CASSSEPWGINEQFF
clone size: few; D gene: NA; V gene: TRBV13; J gene: TRBJ2-7; CDR3 DNA: TGTGCCAGCAGCTTAGGAGTACGTAGGTCAGGGGTGAATGACGAGCAGTACTTC; CDR3 protein: CASSLGVRRSGVNDEQYF
clone size: NA; D gene: NA; V gene: TRBV5-4; J gene: TRBJ2-1; CDR3 DNA: TGTGCCAGCAGCTTTTTAGGCGGACTCTACAATGAGCAGTTCTTC; CDR3 protein: CASSFLGGLYNEQFF
clone size: few; D gene: NA; V gene: TRBV10-3; J gene: TRBJ2-1; CDR3 DNA: TGTGCCATCAGCCGGGACGGAGACTACAATGAGCAGTTCTTC; CDR3 protein: CAISRDGDYNEQFF
clone size: NA; D gene: TRBD1; V gene: TRBV24-1; J gene: TRBJ2-1; CDR3 DNA: TGTGCCACCAGTGATGACCGGCCCTTCGACAGGGGTAGTTTGAATGAGCAGTTCTTC; CDR3 protein: CATSDDRPFDRGSLNEQFF
clone size: few; D gene: NA; V gene: TRBV18; J gene: TRBJ2-3; CDR3 DNA: TGTGCCAGCTCAACTTCATCTTCGATATACCGGGCCACAGATACGCAGTATTTT; CDR3 protein: CASSTSSSIYRATDTQYF
clone size: few; D gene: NA; V gene: TRBV28; J gene: TRBJ1-5; CDR3 DNA: TGTGCCAGCAGTAAACTAGGACAGCGACTTAATAGCAATCAGCCCCAGCATTTT; CDR3 protein: CASSKLGQRLNSNQPQHF
clone size: NA; D gene: TRBD2; V gene: TRBV20-1; J gene: TRBJ2-7; CDR3 DNA: TGCAGTGCTAGAGATGTTGAGGGACTAGCGGGAGGCCCCGAGCAGTACTTC; CDR3 protein: CSARDVEGLAGGPEQYF
clone size: NA; D gene: TRBD2; V gene: TRBV11-1; J gene: TRBJ2-1; CDR3 DNA: TGTGCCAGCAGCTTAACAGGCTGGCTAGCGGGAGTGGGAGAGCAGTTCTTC; CDR3 protein: CASSLTGWLAGVGEQFF
clone size: NA; D gene: NA; V gene: TRBV3-1; J gene: TRBJ2-3; CDR3 DNA: TGTGCCAGCAGCCCCGGAGGGAGGATTATCCCAGATACGCAGTATTTT; CDR3 protein: CASSPGGRIIPDTQYF
clone size: few; D gene: NA; V gene: TRBV29-1; J gene: TRBJ2-1; CDR3 DNA: TGCAGCGTTTGGATTCCCGGGCACAATGAGCAGTTCTTC; CDR3 protein: CSVWIPGHNEQFF
clone size: NA; D gene: TRBD2; V gene: TRBV19; J gene: TRBJ2-7; CDR3 DNA: TGCGCCAGTAGGGGAGGGGACTCGCACTACGAGCAGTACTTC; CDR3 protein: CASRGGDSHYEQYF
clone size: few; D gene: NA; V gene: TRBV7-9; J gene: TRBJ2-3; CDR3 DNA: TGTGCCAGCAGCTCCCTAGGGCTAGGCGCAGATACGCAGTATTTT; CDR3 protein: CASSSLGLGADTQYF
clone size: NA; D gene: NA; V gene: TRBV7-3; J gene: TRBJ1-1; CDR3 DNA: TGTGCCAGCAGCTCACAACTTTACACTGAAGCTTTCTTT; CDR3 protein: CASSSQLYTEAFF
clone size: few; D gene: NA; V gene: TRBV4-1; J gene: TRBJ1-2; CDR3 DNA: TGCGCCAGCAGCCAAGATATTACGACAATTCGGGACTACACCTTC; CDR3 protein: CASSQDITTIRDYTF
clone size: NA; D gene: NA; V gene: TRBV29-1; J gene: TRBJ1-1; CDR3 DNA: TGCAGCGTTGAAGGTTCTGACACTGAAGCTTTCTTT; CDR3 protein: CSVEGSDTEAFF
clone size: NA; D gene: TRBD1; V gene: TRBV2; J gene: TRBJ2-7; CDR3 DNA: TGTGCCAGCAAGCCGGGACAGGGTCACGAGCAGTACTTC; CDR3 protein: CASKPGQGHEQYF
clone size: NA; D gene: NA; V gene: TRBV5-5; J gene: TRBJ1-6; CDR3 DNA: TGTGCCAGCAGCTTGCAGCAACACCTAAATAATTCACCCCTCCACTTT; CDR3 protein: CASSLQQHLNNSPLHF
clone size: many; D gene: TRBD1; V gene: TRBV10-3; J gene: TRBJ2-3; CDR3 DNA: TGTGCCATCAGGCAGGACAGGGTCCCAGATACGCAGTATTTT; CDR3 protein: CAIRQDRVPDTQYF
clone size: once; D gene: TRBD1; V gene: TRBV25-1; J gene: TRBJ1-4; CDR3 DNA: TGTGCCACTCCCCCGGGACAGGGTCGCCAGAGGGGTAATGAAAAACTGTTTTTT; CDR3 protein: CATPPGQGRQRGNEKLFF
clone size: NA; D gene: NA; V gene: TRBV29-1; J gene: TRBJ2-7; CDR3 DNA: TGCAGCGTCGAGGACGACGTGCGGTACGAGCAGTACTTC; CDR3 protein: CSVEDDVRYEQYF
clone size: few; D gene: NA; V gene: TRBV4-2; J gene: TRBJ2-7; CDR3 DNA: TGTGCCAGCAGCCAAGATTGGGGGCTAAGCTCCTACGAGCAGTACTTC; CDR3 protein: CASSQDWGLSSYEQYF
clone size: few; D gene: NA; V gene: TRBV7-9; J gene: TRBJ1-6; CDR3 DNA: TGTGCCAGCAGCTATGGTGGGTCACCCCTCCACTTT; CDR3 protein: CASSYGGSPLHF
clone size: NA; D gene: NA; V gene: TRBV28; J gene: TRBJ2-5; CDR3 DNA: TGTGCCAGCGAGTCGTCAGGGGCAGGATTGGGAGAGACCCAGTACTTC; CDR3 protein: CASESSGAGLGETQYF